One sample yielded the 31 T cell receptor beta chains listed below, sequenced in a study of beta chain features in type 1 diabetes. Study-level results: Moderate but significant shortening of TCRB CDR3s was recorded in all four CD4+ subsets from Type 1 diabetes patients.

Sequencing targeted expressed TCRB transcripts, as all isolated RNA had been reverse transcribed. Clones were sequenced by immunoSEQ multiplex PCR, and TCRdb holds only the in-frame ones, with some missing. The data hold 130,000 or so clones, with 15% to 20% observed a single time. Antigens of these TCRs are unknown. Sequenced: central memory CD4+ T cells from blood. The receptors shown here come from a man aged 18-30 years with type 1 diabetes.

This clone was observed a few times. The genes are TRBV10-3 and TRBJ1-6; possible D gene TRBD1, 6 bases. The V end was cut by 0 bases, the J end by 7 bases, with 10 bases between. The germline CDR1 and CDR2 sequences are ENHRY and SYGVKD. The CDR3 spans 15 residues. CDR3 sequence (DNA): TGTGCCATCAGTGAGTCTGTAGGACAGAATTCACCCCTCCACTTT. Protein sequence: CAISESVGQNSPLHF.

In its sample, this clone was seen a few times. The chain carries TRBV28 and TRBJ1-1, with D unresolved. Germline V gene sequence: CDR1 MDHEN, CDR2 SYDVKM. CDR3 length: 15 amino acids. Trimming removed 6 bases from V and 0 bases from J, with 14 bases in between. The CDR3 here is CASSLLRGMNTEAFF. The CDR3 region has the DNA TGTGCCAGCAGCCTTTTGCGGGGTATGAACACTGAAGCTTTCTTT. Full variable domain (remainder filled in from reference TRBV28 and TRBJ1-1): DVKVTQSSRYLVKRTGEKVFLECVQDMDHENMFWYRQDPGLGLRLIYFSYDVKMKEKGDIPEGYSVSREKKERFSLILESASTNQTSMYLCASSLLRGMNTEAFFGQGTRLTVV.

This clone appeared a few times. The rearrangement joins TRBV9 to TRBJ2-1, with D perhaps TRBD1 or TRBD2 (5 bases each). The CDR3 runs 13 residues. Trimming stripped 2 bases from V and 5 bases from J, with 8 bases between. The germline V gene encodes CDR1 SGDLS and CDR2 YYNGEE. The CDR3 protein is CASSVGTHNEQFF. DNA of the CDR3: TGTGCCAGCAGCGTGGGGACCCACAATGAGCAGTTCTTC.

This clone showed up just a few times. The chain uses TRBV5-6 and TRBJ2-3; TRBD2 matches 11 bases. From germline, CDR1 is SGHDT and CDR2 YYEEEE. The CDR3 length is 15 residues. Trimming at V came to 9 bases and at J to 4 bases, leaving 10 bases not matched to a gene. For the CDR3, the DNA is TGTGCCACCCAAAGACTAGCGGGGAGCGCAGATACGCAGTATTTT. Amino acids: CATQRLAGSADTQYF.

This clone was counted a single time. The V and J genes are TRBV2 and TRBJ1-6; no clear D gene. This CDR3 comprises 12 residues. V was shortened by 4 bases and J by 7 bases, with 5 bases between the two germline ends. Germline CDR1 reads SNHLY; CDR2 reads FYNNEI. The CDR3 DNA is TGTGCCAGCAGTGGAGACAATTCACCCCTCCACTTT. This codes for CASSGDNSPLHF.

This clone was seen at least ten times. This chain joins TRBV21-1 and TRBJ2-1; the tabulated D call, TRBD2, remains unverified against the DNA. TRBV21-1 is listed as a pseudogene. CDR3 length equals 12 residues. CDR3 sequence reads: CASSAEYNEQFF. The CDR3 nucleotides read TGTGCCAGCAGCGCGGAGTACAATGAGCAGTTCTTC.

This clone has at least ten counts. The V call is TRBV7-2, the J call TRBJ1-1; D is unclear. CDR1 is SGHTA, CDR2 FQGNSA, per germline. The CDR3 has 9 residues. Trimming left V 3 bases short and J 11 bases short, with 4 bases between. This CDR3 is CASSFDAFF. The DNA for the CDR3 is TGTGCCAGCAGCTTTGACGCTTTCTTT.

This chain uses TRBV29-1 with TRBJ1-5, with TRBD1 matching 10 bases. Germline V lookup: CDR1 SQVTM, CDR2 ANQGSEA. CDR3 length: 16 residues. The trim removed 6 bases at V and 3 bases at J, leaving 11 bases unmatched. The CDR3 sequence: CSVAGQGTGNNQPQHF. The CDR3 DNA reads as TGCAGCGTCGCGGGACAGGGGACCGGAAACAATCAGCCCCAGCATTTT.

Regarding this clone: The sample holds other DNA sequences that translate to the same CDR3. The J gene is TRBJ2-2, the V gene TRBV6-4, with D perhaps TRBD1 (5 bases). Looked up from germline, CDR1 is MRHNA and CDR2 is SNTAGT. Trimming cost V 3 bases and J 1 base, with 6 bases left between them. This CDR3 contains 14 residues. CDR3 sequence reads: CASSEGLNTGELFF. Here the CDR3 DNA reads TGTGCCAGCAGTGAGGGGCTGAACACCGGGGAGCTGTTTTTT.

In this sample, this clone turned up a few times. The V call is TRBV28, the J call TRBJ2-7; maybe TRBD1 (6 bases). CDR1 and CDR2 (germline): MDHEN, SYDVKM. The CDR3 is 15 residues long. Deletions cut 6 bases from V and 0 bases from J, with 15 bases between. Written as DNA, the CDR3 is TGTGCCAGCAGCCCAGCAACAGGGAGCTCCTACGAGCAGTACTTC. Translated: CASSPATGSSYEQYF.

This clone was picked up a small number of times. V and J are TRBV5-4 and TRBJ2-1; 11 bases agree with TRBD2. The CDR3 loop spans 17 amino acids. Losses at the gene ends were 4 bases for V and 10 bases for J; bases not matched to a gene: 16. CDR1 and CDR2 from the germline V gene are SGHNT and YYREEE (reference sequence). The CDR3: CASSLGGSGRAAREQFF. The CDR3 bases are TGTGCCAGCAGCCTGGGAGGTAGCGGGAGGGCGGCAAGGGAGCAGTTCTTC.

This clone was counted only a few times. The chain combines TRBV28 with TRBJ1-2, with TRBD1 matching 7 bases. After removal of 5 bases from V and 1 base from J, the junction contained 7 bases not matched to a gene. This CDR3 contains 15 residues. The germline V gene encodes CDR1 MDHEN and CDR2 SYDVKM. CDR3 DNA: TGTGCCAGCAGTCTGGGACAGACTGTTAACTATGGCTACACCTTC. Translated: CASSLGQTVNYGYTF.

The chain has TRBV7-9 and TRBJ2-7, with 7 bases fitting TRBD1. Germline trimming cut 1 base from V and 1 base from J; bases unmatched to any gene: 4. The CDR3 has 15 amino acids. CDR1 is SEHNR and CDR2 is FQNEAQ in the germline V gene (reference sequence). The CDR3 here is CASSLGGTESYEQYF. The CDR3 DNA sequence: TGTGCCAGCAGCTTAGGGGGGACAGAATCCTACGAGCAGTACTTC.

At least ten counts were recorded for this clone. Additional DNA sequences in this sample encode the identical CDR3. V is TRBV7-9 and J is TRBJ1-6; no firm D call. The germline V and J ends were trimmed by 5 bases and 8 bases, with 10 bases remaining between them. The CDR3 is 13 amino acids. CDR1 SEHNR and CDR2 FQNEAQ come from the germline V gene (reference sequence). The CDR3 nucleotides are TGTGCCAGCAGCCTGGACGGGGATTCACCCCTCCACTTT. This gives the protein CASSLDGDSPLHF.

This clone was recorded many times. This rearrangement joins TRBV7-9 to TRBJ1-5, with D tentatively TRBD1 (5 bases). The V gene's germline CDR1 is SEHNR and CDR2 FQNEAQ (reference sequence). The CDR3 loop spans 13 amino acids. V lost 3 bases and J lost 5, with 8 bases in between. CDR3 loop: CASSFGTYQPQHF. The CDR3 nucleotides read TGTGCCAGCAGCTTTGGGACCTATCAGCCCCAGCATTTT. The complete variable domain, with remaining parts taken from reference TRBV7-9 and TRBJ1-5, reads DTGVSQNPRHKITKRGQNVTFRCDPISEHNRLYWYRQTLGQGPEFLTYFQNEAQLEKSRLLSDRFSAERPKGSFSTLEIQRTEQGDSAMYLCASSFGTYQPQHFGDGTRLSIL.

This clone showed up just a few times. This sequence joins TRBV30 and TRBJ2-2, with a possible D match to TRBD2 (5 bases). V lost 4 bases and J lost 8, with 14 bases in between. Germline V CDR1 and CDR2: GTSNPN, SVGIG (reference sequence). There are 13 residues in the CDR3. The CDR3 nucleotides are TGTGCCTGGAAATGGGGAGACTCTGGGGAGCTGTTTTTT. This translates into CAWKWGDSGELFF.

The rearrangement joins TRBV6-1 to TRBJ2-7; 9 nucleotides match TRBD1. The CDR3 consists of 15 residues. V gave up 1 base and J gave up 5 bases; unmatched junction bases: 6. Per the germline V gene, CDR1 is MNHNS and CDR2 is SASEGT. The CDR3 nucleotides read TGTGCCAGCAGTGAAGTAGGGACAGGGTGGAACGAGCAGTACTTC. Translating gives CASSEVGTGWNEQYF.

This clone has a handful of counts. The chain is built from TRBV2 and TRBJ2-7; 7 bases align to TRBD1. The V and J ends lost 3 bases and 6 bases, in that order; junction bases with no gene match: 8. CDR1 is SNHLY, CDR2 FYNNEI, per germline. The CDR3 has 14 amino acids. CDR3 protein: CASSDLEDRSEQYF. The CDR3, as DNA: TGTGCCAGCAGTGACTTGGAGGACAGGAGCGAGCAGTACTTC.

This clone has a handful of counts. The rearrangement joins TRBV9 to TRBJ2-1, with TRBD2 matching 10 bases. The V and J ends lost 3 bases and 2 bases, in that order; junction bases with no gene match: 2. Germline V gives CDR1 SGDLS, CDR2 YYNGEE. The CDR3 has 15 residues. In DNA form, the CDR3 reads TGTGCCAGCAGCGGAGCGGGGGGGCCCTACAATGAGCAGTTCTTC. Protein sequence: CASSGAGGPYNEQFF.

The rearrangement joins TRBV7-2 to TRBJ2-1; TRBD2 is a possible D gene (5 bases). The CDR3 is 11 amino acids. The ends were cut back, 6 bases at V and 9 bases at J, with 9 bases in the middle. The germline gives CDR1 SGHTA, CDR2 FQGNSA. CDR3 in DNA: TGTGCCAGCAGACGGGGTTCTGAGCAGTTCTTC. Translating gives CASRRGSEQFF.

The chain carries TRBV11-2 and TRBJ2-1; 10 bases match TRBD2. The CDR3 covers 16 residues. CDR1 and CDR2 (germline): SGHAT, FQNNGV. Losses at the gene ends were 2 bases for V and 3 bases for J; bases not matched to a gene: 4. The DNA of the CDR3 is TGTGCCAGCAGCTTAATGGCTAGCGGGAGCTACAATGAGCAGTTCTTC. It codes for CASSLMASGSYNEQFF.

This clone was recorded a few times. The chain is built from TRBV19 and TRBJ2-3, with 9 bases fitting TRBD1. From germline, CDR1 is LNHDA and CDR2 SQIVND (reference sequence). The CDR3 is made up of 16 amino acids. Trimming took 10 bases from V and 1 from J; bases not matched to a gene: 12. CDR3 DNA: TGTGCCATCCTATCCCGGACAGGGGAGCGCACAGATACGCAGTATTTT. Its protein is CAILSRTGERTDTQYF.

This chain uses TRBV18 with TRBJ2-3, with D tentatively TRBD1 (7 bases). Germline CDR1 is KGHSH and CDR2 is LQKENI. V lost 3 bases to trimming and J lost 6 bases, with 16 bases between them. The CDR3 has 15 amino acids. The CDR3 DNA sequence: TGTGCCAGCTCACCGAGCTTCGCAGGGGGGGATACGCAGTATTTT. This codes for CASSPSFAGGDTQYF. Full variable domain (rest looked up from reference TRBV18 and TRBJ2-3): NAGVMQNPRHLVRRRGQEARLRCSPMKGHSHVYWYRQLPEEGLKFMVYLQKENIIDESGMPKERFSAEFPKEGPSILRIQQVVRGDSAAYFCASSPSFAGGDTQYFGPGTRLTVL.

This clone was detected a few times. The CDR3 DNA sequence: TGTGCCAGCTCACCGAACGGACAGGGGAATGGCTACACCTTC. Amino acids: CASSPNGQGNGYTF. This chain connects TRBV18 to TRBJ1-2; 9 positions agree with TRBD1. The CDR3 is 14 residues long. The junction had 5 bases not matched to a gene; V was cut back by 3 bases and J by 6 bases. Germline loops: CDR1 KGHSH, CDR2 LQKENI.

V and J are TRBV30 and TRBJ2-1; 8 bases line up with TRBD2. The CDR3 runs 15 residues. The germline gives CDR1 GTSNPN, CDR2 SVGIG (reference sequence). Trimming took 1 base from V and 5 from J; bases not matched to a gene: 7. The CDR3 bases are TGTGCCTGGAGTGCCCTATTAGCGGGAAACAATGAGCAGTTCTTC. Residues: CAWSALLAGNNEQFF.

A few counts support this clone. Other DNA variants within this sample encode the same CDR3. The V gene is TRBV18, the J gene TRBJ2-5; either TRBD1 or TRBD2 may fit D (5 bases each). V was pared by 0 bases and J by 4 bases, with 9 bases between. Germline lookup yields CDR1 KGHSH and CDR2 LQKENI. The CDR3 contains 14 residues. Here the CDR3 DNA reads TGTGCCAGCTCACCACCGAATGGGGGAGAGACCCAGTACTTC. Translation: CASSPPNGGETQYF.

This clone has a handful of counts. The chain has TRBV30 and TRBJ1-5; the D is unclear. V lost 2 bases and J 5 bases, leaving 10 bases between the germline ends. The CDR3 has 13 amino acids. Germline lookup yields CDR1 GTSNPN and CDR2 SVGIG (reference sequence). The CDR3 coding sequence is TGTGCCTGGAGTAGTAAGGAGGATCAGCCCCAGCATTTT. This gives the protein CAWSSKEDQPQHF.

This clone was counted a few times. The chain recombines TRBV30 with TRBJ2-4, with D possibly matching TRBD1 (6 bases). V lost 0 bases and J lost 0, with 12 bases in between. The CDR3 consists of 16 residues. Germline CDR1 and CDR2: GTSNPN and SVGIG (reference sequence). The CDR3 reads CAWSVTGFLAKNIQYF. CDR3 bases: TGTGCCTGGAGTGTAACAGGGTTTCTAGCCAAAAACATTCAGTACTTC.

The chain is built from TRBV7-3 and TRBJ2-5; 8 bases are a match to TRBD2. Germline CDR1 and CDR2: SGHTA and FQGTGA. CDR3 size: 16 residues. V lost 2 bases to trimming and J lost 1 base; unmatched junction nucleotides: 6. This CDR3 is CASSLSAGGTQETQYF. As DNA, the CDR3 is TGTGCCAGCAGCTTATCCGCGGGGGGAACCCAAGAGACCCAGTACTTC.

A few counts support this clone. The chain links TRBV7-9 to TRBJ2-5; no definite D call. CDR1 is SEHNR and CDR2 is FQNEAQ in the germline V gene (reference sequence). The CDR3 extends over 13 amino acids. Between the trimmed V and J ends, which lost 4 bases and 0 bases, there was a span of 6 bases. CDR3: CASSYSDQETQYF. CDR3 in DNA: TGTGCCAGCAGCTACTCGGACCAAGAGACCCAGTACTTC.

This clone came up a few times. Written as DNA, the CDR3 is TGTGCCAGCAGCCCGCTGCGGGCCGGGGAGCTGTTTTTT. This codes for CASSPLRAGELFF. This rearrangement joins TRBV7-2 to TRBJ2-2, with D perhaps matching TRBD2 (5 bases). This CDR3 contains 13 residues. CDR1 is SGHTA and CDR2 is FQGNSA in the germline V gene. Trimming stripped 5 bases from V and 6 bases from J, with 10 bases between.